This T cell receptor (beta chain) stems from a study of T cells after yellow fever vaccination. In germline, CDR1 is MDHEN, CDR2 SYDVKM. V lost 5 bases to trimming and J lost 6 bases, with 17 bases between them. The length of the CDR3 is 14 residues. This clonotype occurred a few times. What it binds is not known. 5'RACE template switching generated TCR cDNA, adding a universal primer site and UMIs. TCRdb called the 5' RACE reads again in MiXCR, with one record for every CDR3 protein. The top ten clones hold around 3% of a sample with under 400,000 distinct CDR3 sequences, under 15% of them seen once. Study-level results: Within FACS-sorted repertoires, abundant clonotypes contaminating from the bulk population could be present. Among primary-vaccination clones, most reappeared after the booster, at approximately 96% for CD4 and approximately 88% for CD8.

This sequence originates from a young man who received the YFV17D yellow fever vaccine. The sample here was CD4+ T cells sorted from PBMCs, taken 15 days after the yellow fever booster vaccination. This chain joins TRBV28 and TRBJ2-7; a possible D gene is TRBD1 (6 bases). CDR3: CASSRRTVAGEQYV. The CDR3 coding sequence is TGTGCCAGCAGTCGCCGGACAGTGGCGGGCGAGCAGTACGTC.